This T cell receptor beta chain comes out of a study of shared clonotypes between healthy human individuals. Study details: Three plates were used per donor for CD4 naive, three for CD4 memory, two for CD8 naive and one for CD8 memory. Whole-study results and caveats: Non-shared clonotypes had lower generation probabilities than clonotypes shared by all four sorted-subset donors.

The assay was run at deep level. Sequenced by immunoSEQ multiplex PCR; TCRdb stores in-frame clones only, minus some. The sample contains nearly 1,000,000 clones, 76% of which appear only once. The split of CD4+ cells yielded CD45RA+ naive and CD45RA-negative memory subsets. Germline V gene lookup returns CDR1 SGHTA and CDR2 FQGNSA. Unmatched junction bases numbered 6, after V lost 6 bases and J lost 2 bases. This CDR3 is built from 14 residues. A note on this clone: Its antigen is currently unknown.

The chain couples TRBV7-2 to TRBJ2-5; 7 bases fit TRBD1. The origin of this receptor is a man aged 18 to 30 in good health. Sequenced sample: memory CD4+ T cells sorted from blood. The subset is: CD45RA-negative fraction. CDR3 coding DNA: TGTGCCAGCAGTTTCGGGACAGCTCAAGAGACCCAGTACTTC. Protein product: CASSFGTAQETQYF.